The T cell receptor beta chain under discussion was sequenced for a study of regulatory T cells in long-lasting Graves disease. Findings and caveats of the study: TRBV28, TRBJ1-2 and TRBJ2-5 emerged as the favored segments in persistent disease.

Time point here: persistent/refractory GD, antithyroid drugs over 5 years with positive TRAb. Researchers made the TCR library from RNA that was extracted from PBMCs. With respect to this clonotype: What it binds is unknown.

CDR1 and CDR2 (germline): SGHRS, YFSETQ. The CDR3 spans 14 residues. Trimming cost V 7 bases and J 0 bases; bases outside gene matches: 6. With iRepertoire HTBI primers and Arm-PCR of CDR3 regions, TCR beta libraries were built. A single record per CDR3 protein comes from TCRdb applying MiXCR to the multiplex PCR reads. Found here are hundreds of thousands of distinct CDR3 sequences, around 30% of them singletons; the top ten hold around 40%. The sequences come from peripheral blood mononuclear cells (PBMCs), collected when the disease was refractory, from a patient treated with antithyroid drugs. The receptor comes from a female donor with Graves disease. This chain uses TRBV5-1 with TRBJ1-1; 7 bases agree with TRBD1. The CDR3 nucleotides read TGCGCCAGCGGATACAGGGGTATGAACACTGAAGCTTTCTTT. The encoded protein is CASGYRGMNTEAFF.